This T cell receptor beta chain comes out of a study of blood T cell repertoires in COVID-19. Germline assignment: CDR1 LNHNV and CDR2 YYDKDF (reference sequence). Trimming pared 0 bases from V and 5 bases from J, leaving 20 bases between. The CDR3 has 18 residues. Clinical histories supplied by participants themselves formed the basis of cohort assignment. The repertoire was sequenced with immunoSEQ multiplex PCR; TCRdb's copy has only in-frame clones and lacks some. The profile covers about 200,000 clones, with around 82% appearing a single time and approximately 7.9% taken by the ten largest. The clonotype comes from a middle-aged man who had recovered from COVID-19. V is TRBV15 and J is TRBJ1-5; the D is unclear. Sample: PBMCs or T cells enriched from blood (not recorded which). The CDR3 sequence: CATSRDFIGPGSDQPQHF. The CDR3 nucleotides are TGTGCCACCAGCAGAGATTTTATTGGCCCGGGGTCCGATCAGCCCCAGCATTTT.